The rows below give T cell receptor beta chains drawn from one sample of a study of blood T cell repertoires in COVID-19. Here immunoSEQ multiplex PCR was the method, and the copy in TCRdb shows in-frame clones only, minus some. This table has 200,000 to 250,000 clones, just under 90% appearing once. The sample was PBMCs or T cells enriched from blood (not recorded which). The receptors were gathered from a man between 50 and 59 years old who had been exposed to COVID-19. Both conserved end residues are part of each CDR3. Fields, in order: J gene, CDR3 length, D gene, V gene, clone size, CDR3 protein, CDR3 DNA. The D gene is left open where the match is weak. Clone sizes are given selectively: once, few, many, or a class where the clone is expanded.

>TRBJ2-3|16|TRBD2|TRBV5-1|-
CASSLGGGGAIDTQYF
TGCGCCAGCAGCTTGGGCGGCGGGGGGGCAATAGATACGCAGTATTTT
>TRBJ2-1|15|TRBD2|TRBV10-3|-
CAISEASGVHNEQFF
TGTGCCATCAGTGAGGCCAGCGGGGTACACAATGAGCAGTTCTTC
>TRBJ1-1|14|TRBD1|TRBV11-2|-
CASSYGQGDTEAFF
TGTGCCAGCAGCTATGGACAGGGAGACACTGAAGCTTTCTTT
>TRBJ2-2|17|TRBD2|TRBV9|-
CASYPQWAGGTAGELFF
TGTGCCAGCTACCCCCAATGGGCGGGAGGTACAGCCGGGGAGCTGTTTTTT
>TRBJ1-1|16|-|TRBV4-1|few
CASSQPLQGQGKGAFF
TGCGCCAGCAGCCAACCGCTCCAAGGGCAGGGGAAAGGAGCTTTCTTT
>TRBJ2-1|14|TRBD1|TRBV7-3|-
CASSDRGGKNEQFF
TGTGCCAGCAGTGACAGGGGCGGAAAAAATGAGCAGTTCTTC
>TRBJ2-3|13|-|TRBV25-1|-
CASSESDREAQYF
TGTGCCAGCAGTGAGTCCGACAGGGAGGCGCAGTATTTT
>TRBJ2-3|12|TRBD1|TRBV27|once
CASSRGPDTQYF
TGTGCCAGCAGCAGGGGGCCAGATACGCAGTATTTT
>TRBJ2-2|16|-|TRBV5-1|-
CASSRWAPPNTGELFF
TGCGCCAGCAGCCGGTGGGCACCCCCGAACACCGGGGAGCTGTTTTTT
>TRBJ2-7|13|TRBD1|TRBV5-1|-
CASSSQGADEQYF
TGCGCCAGCAGCTCCCAGGGGGCGGATGAGCAGTACTTC
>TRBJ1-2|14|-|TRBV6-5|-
CASSRTRDIYGYTF
TGTGCCAGCAGTAGGACACGGGACATCTATGGCTACACCTTC
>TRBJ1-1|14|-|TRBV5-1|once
CASTLDTGNTEAFF
TGCGCCAGCACCCTAGATACAGGCAACACTGAAGCTTTCTTT
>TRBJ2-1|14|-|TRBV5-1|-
CASSLAPEFNEQFF
TGCGCCAGCAGCTTGGCCCCCGAGTTCAATGAGCAGTTCTTC
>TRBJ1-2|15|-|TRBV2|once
CASSEWGGPNYGYTF
TGTGCCAGCAGTGAATGGGGGGGGCCCAACTATGGCTACACCTTC
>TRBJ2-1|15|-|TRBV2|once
CASSYGDWSGDEQFF
TGTGCCAGCAGTTACGGTGACTGGTCCGGGGATGAGCAGTTCTTC
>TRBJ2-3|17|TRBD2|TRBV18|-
CASSPPLAGTTRNTQYF
TGTGCCAGCTCACCTCCCTTAGCGGGGACCACCAGGAATACGCAGTATTTT
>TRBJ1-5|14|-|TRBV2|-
CASSVVEGDQPQHF
TGTGCCAGCAGTGTAGTGGAAGGGGATCAGCCCCAGCATTTT
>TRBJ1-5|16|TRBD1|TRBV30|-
CAWLGQDKMENQPQHF
TGTGCCTGGCTGGGACAGGACAAAATGGAGAATCAGCCCCAGCATTTT
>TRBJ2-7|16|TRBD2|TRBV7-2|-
CASSWTSGGRSYEQYF
TGTGCCAGCAGCTGGACTAGCGGGGGCCGCTCCTACGAGCAGTACTTC
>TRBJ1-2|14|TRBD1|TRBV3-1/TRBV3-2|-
CASSQQGASYGYTF
TGTGCCAGCAGCCAACAGGGGGCGTCCTATGGCTACACCTTC
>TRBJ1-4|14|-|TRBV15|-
CATSRDRANEKLFF
TGTGCCACCAGCAGAGATCGAGCTAATGAAAAACTGTTTTTT
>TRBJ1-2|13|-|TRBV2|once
CASSEAWRGGYTF
TGTGCCAGCAGTGAAGCGTGGAGGGGCGGCTACACCTTC
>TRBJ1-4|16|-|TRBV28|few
CASSSQGRATNEKLFF
TGTGCCAGCAGTTCTCAGGGGAGGGCCACTAATGAAAAACTGTTTTTT
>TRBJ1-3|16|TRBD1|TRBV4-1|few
CASSLRRGQYGNTIYF
TGCGCCAGCAGCCTCCGGAGGGGGCAATATGGAAACACCATATATTTT
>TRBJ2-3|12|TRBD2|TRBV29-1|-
CSYRLAGDTQYF
TGCAGCTATAGACTAGCGGGGGATACGCAGTATTTT
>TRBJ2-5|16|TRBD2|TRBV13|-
CASSFGLAGNQETQYF
TGTGCCAGCAGCTTCGGACTAGCGGGGAACCAAGAGACCCAGTACTTC
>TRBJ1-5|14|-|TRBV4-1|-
CASSQEVGFQPQHF
TGCGCCAGCAGCCAAGAGGTCGGTTTTCAGCCCCAGCATTTT
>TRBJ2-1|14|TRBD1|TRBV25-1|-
CASSGTGGFNEQFF
TGTGCCAGCTCCGGGACAGGGGGCTTTAATGAGCAGTTCTTC
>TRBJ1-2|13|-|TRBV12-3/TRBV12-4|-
CASSLSGYYGYTF
TGTGCCAGCAGTCTTTCGGGGTACTATGGCTACACCTTC
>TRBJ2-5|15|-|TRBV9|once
CASSVFGTPQETQYF
TGTGCCAGCAGCGTATTTGGGACACCCCAAGAGACCCAGTACTTC
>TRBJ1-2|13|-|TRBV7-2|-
CASSFGVGYGYTF
TGTGCCAGCAGCTTCGGGGTTGGCTATGGCTACACCTTC
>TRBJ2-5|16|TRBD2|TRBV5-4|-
CASSLPLAGVRETQYF
TGTGCCAGCAGCTTGCCACTAGCGGGAGTGCGGGAGACCCAGTACTTC
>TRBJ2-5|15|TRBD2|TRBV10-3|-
CAISEGSGAQETQYF
TGTGCCATCAGTGAAGGTAGCGGGGCACAAGAGACCCAGTACTTC
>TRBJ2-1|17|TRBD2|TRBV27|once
CASSPGLAGGSYNEQFF
TGTGCCAGCAGTCCTGGACTAGCGGGGGGCTCCTACAATGAGCAGTTCTTC
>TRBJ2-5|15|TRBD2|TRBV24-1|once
CATSDSGRGGETQYF
TGTGCCACCAGTGATAGCGGGAGAGGCGGAGAGACCCAGTACTTC
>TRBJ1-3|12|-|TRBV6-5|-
CASSRGGYTIYF
TGTGCCAGCAGTAGGGGGGGATACACCATATATTTT
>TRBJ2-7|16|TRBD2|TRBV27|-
CASSFSGGTVLYEQYF
TGTGCCAGCAGTTTCTCGGGGGGGACGGTATTATACGAGCAGTACTTC
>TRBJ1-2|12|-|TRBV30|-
CAWSDGYYGYTF
TGTGCCTGGAGCGACGGGTACTATGGCTACACCTTC
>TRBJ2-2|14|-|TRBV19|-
CASSISSFTGELFF
TGTGCCAGTAGTATATCGAGCTTTACCGGGGAGCTGTTTTTT
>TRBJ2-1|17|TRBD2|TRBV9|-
CASSLRTSGGAPNEQFF
TGTGCCAGCAGCTTGCGGACTAGCGGGGGGGCCCCCAATGAGCAGTTCTTC
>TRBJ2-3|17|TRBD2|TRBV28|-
CASSLTGQAGVGDTQYF
TGTGCCAGCAGTTTAACCGGTCAAGCGGGAGTTGGGGATACGCAGTATTTT
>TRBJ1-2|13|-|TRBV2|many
CASSVSEDSGYTF
TGTGCCAGCAGTGTCTCGGAGGATTCTGGCTACACCTTC
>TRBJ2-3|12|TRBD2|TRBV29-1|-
CSAVGGSLTQYF
TGCAGCGCTGTGGGGGGGTCGCTTACGCAGTATTTT